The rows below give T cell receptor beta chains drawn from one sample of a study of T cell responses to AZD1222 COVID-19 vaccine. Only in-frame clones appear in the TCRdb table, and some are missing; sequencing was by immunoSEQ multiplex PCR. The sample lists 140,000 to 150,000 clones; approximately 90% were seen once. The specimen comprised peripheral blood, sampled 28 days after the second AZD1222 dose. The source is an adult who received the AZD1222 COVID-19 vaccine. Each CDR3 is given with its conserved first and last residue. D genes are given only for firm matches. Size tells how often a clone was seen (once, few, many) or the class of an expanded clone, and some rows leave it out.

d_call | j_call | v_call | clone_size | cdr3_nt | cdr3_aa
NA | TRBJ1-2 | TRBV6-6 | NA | TGTGCCAGCGGGACCAGGAACTATGGCTACACCTTC | CASGTRNYGYTF
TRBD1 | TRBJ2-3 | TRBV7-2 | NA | TGTGCCAGCAGCTTAGGTGGGGACAGGGACACAGATACGCAGTATTTT | CASSLGGDRDTDTQYF
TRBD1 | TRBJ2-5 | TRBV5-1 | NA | TGCGCCAGCAGCCCGGAGGGGACAGGGGGCGCGAAGACCCAGTACTTC | CASSPEGTGGAKTQYF
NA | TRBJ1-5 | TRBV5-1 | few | TGCGCCAGCAGCCCCCACGGCAGGGCGGACGGACAGCCCCAGCATTTT | CASSPHGRADGQPQHF
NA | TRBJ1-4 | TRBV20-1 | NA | TGCAGTGCTAGCTTACGTGAAAAACTGTTTTTT | CSASLREKLFF
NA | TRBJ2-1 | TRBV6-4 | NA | TGTGCCAGCAGTTTTAAAGCGGGACAAAATGAGCAGTTCTTC | CASSFKAGQNEQFF
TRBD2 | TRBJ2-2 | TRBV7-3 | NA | TGTGCCAGCAGCTTAAACAGCGGGGGGAACACCGGGGAGCTGTTTTTT | CASSLNSGGNTGELFF
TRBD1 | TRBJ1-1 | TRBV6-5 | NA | TGTGCCAGCAGTTTCGGGACAGGGGAACTGAACACTGAAGCTTTCTTT | CASSFGTGELNTEAFF
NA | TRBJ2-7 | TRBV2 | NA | TGTGCCAGCAGTGAAAGTTACTCCTACGAGCAGTACTTC | CASSESYSYEQYF
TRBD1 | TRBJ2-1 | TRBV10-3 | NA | TGTGCCATCAGTGAATCACAGGGGGCGTCCTACAATGAGCAGTTCTTC | CAISESQGASYNEQFF
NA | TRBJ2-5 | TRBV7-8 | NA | TGTGCCAGCAGCTTAGCGCGAGAGACCCAGTACTTC | CASSLARETQYF
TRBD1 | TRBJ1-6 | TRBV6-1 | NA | TGTGCCATAAAAGCGGGGACAGGTTATTCACCCCTCCACTTT | CAIKAGTGYSPLHF
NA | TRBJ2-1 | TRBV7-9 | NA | TGTGCCAGCAGCCCCGGGACCCCGCCTTTCAATGAGCAGTTCTTC | CASSPGTPPFNEQFF
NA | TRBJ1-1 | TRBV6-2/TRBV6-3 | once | TGTGCCAGCAGTTCGACTAGAAGCAACACTGAAGCTTTCTTT | CASSSTRSNTEAFF
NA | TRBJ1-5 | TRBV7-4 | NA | TGTGCCAGCAGCTACCCCGAGGGAGGGTCGGTTTCTCAGCCCCAGCATTTT | CASSYPEGGSVSQPQHF
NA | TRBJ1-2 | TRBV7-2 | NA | TGTGCCAGCAGCTTCCAGGGCCTTACGGTTAACTATGGCTACACCTTC | CASSFQGLTVNYGYTF
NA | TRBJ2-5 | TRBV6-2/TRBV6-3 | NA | TGTGCCAGCAGTACAGGGGCGGGGGATCAAGAGACCCAGTACTTC | CASSTGAGDQETQYF
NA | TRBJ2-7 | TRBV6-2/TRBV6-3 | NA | TGTGCCAGCAGTCGACCTCGGACAGACTACGAGCAGTACTTC | CASSRPRTDYEQYF
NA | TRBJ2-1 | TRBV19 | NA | TGTGCCAGTAGTATACCCCAGGGAGGATACAATGAGCAGTTCTTC | CASSIPQGGYNEQFF
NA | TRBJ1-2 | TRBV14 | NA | TGTGCCAGCAGCCAAGGCACACATAACTATGGCTACACCTTC | CASSQGTHNYGYTF
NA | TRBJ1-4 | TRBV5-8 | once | TGTGCCAGCAGCTTTGGGACAAGGAGTTCCAATGAAAAACTGTTTTTT | CASSFGTRSSNEKLFF
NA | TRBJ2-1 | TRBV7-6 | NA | TGTGCCCGAGGGGACCCGCAGTTCTTC | CARGDPQFF